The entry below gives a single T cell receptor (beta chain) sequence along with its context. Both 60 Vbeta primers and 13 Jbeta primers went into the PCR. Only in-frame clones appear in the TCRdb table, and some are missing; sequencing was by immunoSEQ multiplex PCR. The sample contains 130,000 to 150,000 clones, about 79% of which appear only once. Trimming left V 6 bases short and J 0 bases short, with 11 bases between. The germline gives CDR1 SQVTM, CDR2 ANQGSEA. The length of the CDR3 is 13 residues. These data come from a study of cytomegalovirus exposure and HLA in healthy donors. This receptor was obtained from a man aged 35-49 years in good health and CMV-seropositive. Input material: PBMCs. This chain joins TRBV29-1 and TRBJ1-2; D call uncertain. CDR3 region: CSVRESSNYGYTF. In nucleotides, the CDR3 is TGCAGCGTAAGGGAGAGTTCTAACTATGGCTACACCTTC.